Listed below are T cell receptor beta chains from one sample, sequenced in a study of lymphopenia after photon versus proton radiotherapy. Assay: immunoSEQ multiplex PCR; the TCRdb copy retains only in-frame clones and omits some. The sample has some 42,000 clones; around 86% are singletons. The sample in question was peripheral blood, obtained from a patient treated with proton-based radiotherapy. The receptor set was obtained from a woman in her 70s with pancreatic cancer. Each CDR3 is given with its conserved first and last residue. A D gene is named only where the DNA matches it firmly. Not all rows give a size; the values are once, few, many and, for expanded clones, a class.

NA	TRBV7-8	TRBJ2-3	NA	TGTGCCAGCAGCTTAGAAACAGGGTACACAGATACGCAGTATTTT	CASSLETGYTDTQYF
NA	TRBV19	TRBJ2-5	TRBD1	TGTGCCAGTAGTATTAGCAGGGGGCAAGAGACCCAGTACTTC	CASSISRGQETQYF
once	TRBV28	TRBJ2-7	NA	TGTGCCAGCAGTTTCCTAGGAGGGTACGAGCAGTACTTC	CASSFLGGYEQYF
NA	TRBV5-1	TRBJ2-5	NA	TGCGCCAGCAGCTTGGTAGGGGAAAAAGAGACCCAGTACTTC	CASSLVGEKETQYF
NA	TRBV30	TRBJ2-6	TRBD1	TGTGCTGGGACAGCCGGGGCCAACGTCCTGACTTTC	CAGTAGANVLTF
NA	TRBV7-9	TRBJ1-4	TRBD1	TGTGCCAGCAGCTTAGAAGGGGGCCACAATGAAAAACTGTTTTTT	CASSLEGGHNEKLFF
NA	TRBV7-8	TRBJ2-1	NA	TGTGCCAGCAGCTTCGGGAGCTCCTACAATGAGCAGTTCTTC	CASSFGSSYNEQFF
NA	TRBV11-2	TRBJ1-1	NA	TGTGCCAGCAGCTTAGTGGTCGGGGGAAACACTGAAGCTTTCTTT	CASSLVVGGNTEAFF
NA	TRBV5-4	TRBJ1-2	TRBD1	TGTGCCAGCAGCCTATTCACAGGGGGTGATGGCTACACCTTC	CASSLFTGGDGYTF
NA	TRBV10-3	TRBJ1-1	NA	TGTGCCTCCAGAACAGGGAACACTGAAGCTTTCTTT	CASRTGNTEAFF
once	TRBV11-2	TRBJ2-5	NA	TGTGCCAGCAGCTTAGATTCAGGAGTTACCCAAGAGACCCAGTACTTC	CASSLDSGVTQETQYF
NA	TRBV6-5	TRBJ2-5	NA	TGTGCCAGCAGTTACTCGAGATTAAGTGACGGGGAGACCCAGTACTTC	CASSYSRLSDGETQYF
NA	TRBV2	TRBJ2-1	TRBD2	TGTGCCAGCACCTCTAGCGGAGAGCAGTTCTTC	CASTSSGEQFF
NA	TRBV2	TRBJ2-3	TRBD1	TGTGCCAGCAGTACGGACAGGGGGGGAGATACGCAGTATTTT	CASSTDRGGDTQYF
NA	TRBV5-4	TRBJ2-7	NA	TGTGCCAGCAGCCCCGACAGCTACGAGCAGTACTTC	CASSPDSYEQYF